A single sample gave rise to the 2 T cell receptor beta chains below, sequenced in a study of shared clonotypes between healthy human individuals. The repertoire was sequenced with immunoSEQ multiplex PCR; TCRdb's copy has only in-frame clones and lacks some. The sample yields more than 2 million clones, roughly 95% seen once. In the naive CD8 group, cells lacked CD45RO and were positively selected for CCR7, so terminally differentiated effector memory CD45RA+ cells were left out. Source material: naive CD8+ T cells from PBMCs. The source is a young man in good health. Some clones in this sample may be carry-over from other donors' samples.

The rearrangement uses TRBV28 and TRBJ2-7; 9 bases match TRBD2. The CDR3 has 15 residues. Germline loops: CDR1 MDHEN, CDR2 SYDVKM. J lost 2 bases, V lost 7 bases, and 9 bases had no gene match. CDR3 sequence (DNA): TGTGCCAGCACCCCAGTAGCGGGAGCCACCTACGAGCAGTACTTC. Its translation is CASTPVAGATYEQYF.

The chain recombines TRBV28 with TRBJ2-1, with D uncertain. CDR1 and CDR2 from the germline V gene are MDHEN and SYDVKM. This CDR3 contains 16 residues. V was cut by 2 bases and J by 3 bases, with 14 bases left in between. CDR3 sequence: CASSLHSLAYYNEQFF. In nucleotides, the CDR3 is TGTGCCAGCAGTTTACACTCACTGGCGTACTACAATGAGCAGTTCTTC.